The 30 T cell receptor beta chains listed next were all sequenced from one sample in a study of CD8+ T cells in alopecia areata. Treatment defined: oral pan-JAK inhibitor, 5-10 mg twice daily. Reverse transcribed after extraction, RNA yielded cDNA as the sequencing template. Generated by immunoSEQ multiplex PCR, the TCRdb table keeps only in-frame clones and is missing some. Of around 210,000 clones in the sample, 64% were seen once. The sample consisted of CD4+ T cells sorted from blood, taken at week 4, from a patient treated with tofacitinib. The receptors come from a human donor with alopecia areata.

This clone was seen only a few times. The rearrangement links TRBV5-1 to TRBJ1-2; D might be TRBD1 (5 bases). The CDR3 runs to 16 residues. Germline loops: CDR1 SGHRS, CDR2 YFSETQ. V shed 0 bases and J shed 6 bases, with 18 bases lying between them. The CDR3 DNA reads TGCGCCAGCAGCTTGGCCAACGTCCGGGACTCCGATGGCTACACCTTC. This encodes CASSLANVRDSDGYTF.

The chain uses TRBV5-1 and TRBJ1-4; D is perhaps TRBD1 (6 bases). The germline V gene has CDR1 SGHRS and CDR2 YFSETQ. This CDR3 spans 15 amino acids. The germline V and J ends were trimmed by 3 bases and 0 bases, with 9 bases remaining between them. CDR3 region: CASSSGHPTNEKLFF. The CDR3 region has the DNA TGCGCCAGCAGCTCGGGACACCCAACTAATGAAAAACTGTTTTTT.

The chain is built from TRBV10-3 and TRBJ2-1; D possibly corresponds to TRBD2 (6 bases). The V and J ends lost 7 bases and 0 bases respectively, with 16 bases between them. This CDR3 contains 16 residues. Germline CDR1 ENHRY, CDR2 SYGVKD. CDR3 sequence reads: CAITGRGETSYNEQFF. CDR3 sequence (DNA): TGTGCCATCACTGGGCGGGGAGAAACCTCCTACAATGAGCAGTTCTTC.

The chain links TRBV7-2 to TRBJ1-2; D call uncertain. Per germline, CDR1 SGHTA and CDR2 FQGNSA. The CDR3 has 14 amino acids. V was pared by 0 bases and J by 5 bases, with 10 bases between. The CDR3 loop reads CASSLAQQSYGYTF. The CDR3 region has the DNA TGTGCCAGCAGCTTAGCACAACAAAGTTATGGCTACACCTTC.

V is TRBV30 and J is TRBJ2-1; D not resolved. With 2 bases removed from V and 4 bases from J, the gap between germline ends came to 6 bases. The CDR3 consists of 12 residues. From germline, CDR1 is GTSNPN and CDR2 SVGIG (reference sequence). This chain's CDR3 is CAWSPPYNEQFF. As DNA, the CDR3 is TGTGCCTGGAGTCCCCCTTACAATGAGCAGTTCTTC.

This clone has just a few counts. Other DNA sequences from this sample encode an identical CDR3 as well. The V and J genes are TRBV29-1 and TRBJ1-5, with 10 bases aligning to TRBD1. Germline trimming cut 6 bases from V and 2 bases from J; bases unmatched to any gene: 1. This CDR3 is built from 13 residues. CDR1 SQVTM and CDR2 ANQGSEA come from the germline V gene. This CDR3 reads CSVGTGGNQPQHF. The CDR3 DNA reads as TGCAGCGTGGGGACAGGGGGCAATCAGCCCCAGCATTTT.

This clone occurred a few times. The chain's CDR3 is CATSREQGIQPQHF. CDR3 nucleotide sequence: TGTGCCACCAGCAGAGAACAGGGTATTCAGCCCCAGCATTTT. This sequence joins TRBV15 and TRBJ1-5, with TRBD1 as a possible D gene (6 bases). Trimming pared 0 bases from V and 6 bases from J, leaving 9 bases between. This CDR3 region has 14 residues. Germline CDR1 and CDR2: LNHNV and YYDKDF (reference sequence).

This clone has only a few counts. The chain employs TRBV27 and TRBJ2-1; D uncertain. V lost 0 bases and J lost 2, with 8 bases in between. Germline CDR1 and CDR2: MNHEY and SMNVEV (reference sequence). CDR3 length equals 15 residues. CDR3 coding DNA: TGTGCCAGCAGTTTATCGTCGGGCGCCTACAATGAGCAGTTCTTC. Encoded protein: CASSLSSGAYNEQFF.

This chain's CDR3 is CASSPGGTGANVLTF. Written as DNA, the CDR3 is TGCGCCAGCAGCCCCGGGGGAACTGGGGCCAACGTCCTGACTTTC. The chain joins TRBV5-1 to TRBJ2-6, with D perhaps TRBD2 (6 bases). Germline lookup yields CDR1 SGHRS and CDR2 YFSETQ. CDR3 length: 15 amino acids. Trimming removed 4 bases from V and 2 bases from J, with 10 bases in between.

The chain is built from TRBV29-1 and TRBJ2-2, with 10 positions matching TRBD1. This CDR3 contains 15 residues. The V and J ends lost 3 bases and 3 bases, in that order; junction bases with no gene match: 4. CDR1 and CDR2 (germline): SQVTM, ANQGSEA. The CDR3 nucleotides are TGCAGCGTTGAGCTGGGACAGGGGTACACCGGGGAGCTGTTTTTT. Amino acids: CSVELGQGYTGELFF.

V gene TRBV5-6 combines with J gene TRBJ2-7; TRBD1 might be the D (6 bases). Trimming cost V 0 bases and J 6 bases, with 13 bases left between them. This CDR3 has 14 amino acids. From germline, CDR1 is SGHDT and CDR2 YYEEEE. This chain's CDR3 is CASSLAGAVGEQYF. The CDR3 DNA reads TGTGCCAGCAGCTTGGCAGGGGCCGTTGGCGAGCAGTACTTC. Looking up the rest from reference TRBV5-6 and TRBJ2-7 gives the full variable domain: DAGVTQSPTHLIKTRGQQVTLRCSPKSGHDTVSWYQQALGQGPQFIFQYYEEEERQRGNFPDRFSGHQFPNYSSELNVNALLLGDSALYLCASSLAGAVGEQYFGPGTRLTVT.

This clone was observed a handful of times. The rearrangement joins TRBV5-1 to TRBJ2-3; tentatively, D is TRBD1 (5 bases). The CDR3 loop spans 16 amino acids. Germline assignment: CDR1 SGHRS and CDR2 YFSETQ. V lost 4 bases to trimming and J lost 2 bases, with 17 bases between them. The chain's CDR3 is CASSLWGLENTDTQYF. The DNA of the CDR3 is TGCGCCAGCAGCCTATGGGGCCTAGAAAACACAGATACGCAGTATTTT.

The chain couples TRBV2 to TRBJ2-5; 10 bases map to TRBD2. CDR1 is SNHLY, CDR2 FYNNEI, per germline. CDR3 length: 13 amino acids. Trimming removed 8 bases from V and 3 bases from J; junction bases left unmatched: 3. The CDR3 DNA sequence: TGTGCCAGCTTGAGCGGGGGGGAAGAGACCCAGTACTTC. Its protein product is CASLSGGEETQYF.

This clone was observed a few times. The rearrangement joins TRBV7-9 to TRBJ1-5; no clear D. V lost 5 bases, J lost 7 bases, and 9 bases lay in between. Per germline, CDR1 SEHNR and CDR2 FQNEAQ (reference sequence). The CDR3 covers 12 residues. CDR3 amino acids: CASSPPGQPQHF. Here the CDR3 DNA reads TGTGCCAGCAGCCCCCCCGGACAGCCCCAGCATTTT.

The chain uses TRBV7-2 and TRBJ2-6, with D hard to call. Germline V gene data show CDR1 as SGHTA and CDR2 as FQGNSA. This CDR3 spans 15 amino acids. The germline V and J ends were trimmed by 5 bases and 0 bases, with 8 bases remaining between them. The CDR3: CASSPDNSGANVLTF. CDR3 DNA sequence: TGTGCCAGCAGCCCAGATAACTCTGGGGCCAACGTCCTGACTTTC. The full variable domain, its missing parts supplied by reference TRBV7-2 and TRBJ2-6, is GAGVSQSPSNKVTEKGKDVELRCDPISGHTALYWYRQSLGQGLEFLIYFQGNSAPDKSGLPSDRFSAERTGGSVSTLTIQRTQQEDSAVYLCASSPDNSGANVLTFGAGSRLTVL.

The chain recombines TRBV4-3 with TRBJ2-5; D could derive from TRBD1 or TRBD2 (5 bases each). Trimming took off 1 base at V and 4 bases at J, with 13 bases between the two ends. The CDR3 covers 15 residues. CDR1 is LGHNA, CDR2 YSLEER, per germline. In DNA, the CDR3 is TGCGCCAGCAGCCAAGGAAACCGGGACCCAGAGACCCAGTACTTC. This translates into CASSQGNRDPETQYF.

This chain uses TRBV29-1 with TRBJ1-1, with a possible D match to TRBD1 (5 bases). Germline lookup yields CDR1 SQVTM and CDR2 ANQGSEA. V lost 5 bases and J 6 bases, leaving 19 bases between the germline ends. The CDR3 has 14 amino acids. The CDR3 coding sequence is TGCAGCGTTTCTCCCGGGGCCAATCCGGCTGAAGCTTTCTTT. Its translation: CSVSPGANPAEAFF.

This clone was seen a handful of times. The chain has TRBV10-3 and TRBJ2-5, with TRBD1 matching over 7 bases. CDR3 length: 13 residues. J was trimmed by 5 bases and V by 11 bases; bases with no gene match: 11. Germline V gives CDR1 ENHRY, CDR2 SYGVKD. The CDR3: CAPKRQGKETQYF. The CDR3 DNA reads as TGTGCCCCGAAAAGACAGGGAAAGGAGACCCAGTACTTC.

This chain connects TRBV4-2 to TRBJ1-2; 9 positions match TRBD1. Germline-derived CDR1 and CDR2 are LGHNA and YNFKEQ. CDR3 length: 16 amino acids. V trimming: 1 base; J trimming: 5 bases; junction bases outside the gene matches: 8. The CDR3 coding sequence is TGTGCCAGCAGCCAAGTTTCCGGGACAGGGATTTATGGCTACACCTTC. It yields the protein CASSQVSGTGIYGYTF.

V usage is TRBV2 and J usage is TRBJ1-1, with a tentative D call TRBD1 (5 bases). The CDR3 runs to 16 residues. Per germline, CDR1 SNHLY and CDR2 FYNNEI. V shed 0 bases and J shed 8 bases, with 19 bases lying between them. CDR3 sequence: CASSEAQHRGNKEAFF. The CDR3, as DNA: TGTGCCAGCAGTGAAGCGCAACATCGGGGGAACAAGGAAGCTTTCTTT.

The V and J genes are TRBV5-1 and TRBJ2-5, with D tentatively TRBD2 (6 bases). The germline CDR1 and CDR2 sequences are SGHRS and YFSETQ. This CDR3 is 15 amino acids long. V was shortened by 6 bases and J by 5 bases, with 20 bases between the two germline ends. The CDR3 sequence is CASTRGGAREETQYF. CDR3 bases: TGCGCCAGCACCCGGGGCGGGGCGCGAGAGGAGACCCAGTACTTC.

This chain joins TRBV20-1 and TRBJ2-1, with D hard to call. Trimming removed 6 bases from V and 11 bases from J, with 14 bases in between. The CDR3 is 11 residues long. In germline, CDR1 is DFQATT, CDR2 SNEGSKA (reference sequence). The CDR3 sequence is CSAPVGSQQFF. The CDR3 bases are TGCAGTGCCCCCGTGGGTTCGCAGCAGTTCTTC.

The chain joins TRBV5-6 to TRBJ2-7; TRBD1 might be the D (5 bases). From germline, CDR1 is SGHDT and CDR2 YYEEEE. The ends were cut back, 0 bases at V and 3 bases at J, with 13 bases in the middle. CDR3 length equals 15 residues. The CDR3 bases are TGTGCCAGCAGCTTGGTAGGTAAAGGGGACTACGAGCAGTACTTC. Protein product: CASSLVGKGDYEQYF.

The gene calls are TRBV11-2 and TRBJ2-7, with D maybe TRBD1 (6 bases). CDR3 length: 16 residues. Germline assignment: CDR1 SGHAT and CDR2 FQNNGV. Trimming left V 5 bases short and J 2 bases short, with 19 bases between. The CDR3 DNA reads as TGTGCCAGCAGCCCAGGGGTGAGGGGTAGCACCTACGAGCAGTACTTC. As protein: CASSPGVRGSTYEQYF.

This clone occurred once. This sequence joins TRBV7-6 and TRBJ2-1, with 16 nucleotides matching TRBD2. This CDR3 has 18 residues. Per the germline V gene, CDR1 is SGHVS and CDR2 is FNYEAQ. J was trimmed by 5 bases and V by 10 bases; bases with no gene match: 14. The CDR3 sequence: CATAWGTSGGARNNEQFF. The CDR3 DNA follows: TGTGCCACCGCATGGGGGACTAGCGGGGGGGCTAGAAACAATGAGCAGTTCTTC. Combining the CDR3 with reference TRBV7-6 and TRBJ2-1 gives the whole variable domain GAGVSQSPRYKVTKRGQDVALRCDPISGHVSLYWYRQALGQGPEFLTYFNYEAQQDKSGLPNDRFSAERPEGSISTLTIQRTEQRDSAMYRCATAWGTSGGARNNEQFFGPGTRLTVL.

The rearrangement links TRBV29-1 to TRBJ1-1, with D uncertain. Trimming shortened V by 7 bases and J by 1 base, and 13 bases separated the two germline ends. CDR1 and CDR2 (germline): SQVTM, ANQGSEA. CDR3 length: 13 residues. CDR3 in amino acids: CSAKQSQNTEAFF. CDR3 coding DNA: TGCAGCGCCAAACAGAGCCAGAACACTGAAGCTTTCTTT.

This chain connects TRBV30 to TRBJ1-2; D is unresolved. The V gene lost 3 bases and the J gene lost 2 bases, with 13 bases spanning the gap. Per germline, CDR1 GTSNPN and CDR2 SVGIG (reference sequence). This CDR3 comprises 14 residues. The DNA of the CDR3 is TGTGCCTGGAGCCTCCTATCGGAAAACTATGGCTACACCTTC. Amino acids: CAWSLLSENYGYTF.

The CDR3 sequence is CASRVLGNSPLHF. The CDR3 DNA follows: TGTGCCAGCAGAGTTTTGGGGAATTCACCCCTCCACTTT. The chain couples TRBV27 to TRBJ1-6; the D is unclear. The V and J ends lost 6 bases and 7 bases respectively, with 10 bases between them. Germline values: CDR1 MNHEY, CDR2 SMNVEV (reference sequence). This CDR3 has 13 amino acids.

This clone was seen a few times. The chain recombines TRBV6-6 with TRBJ2-5, with 7 bases identical to TRBD1. V shed 6 bases and J 2 bases; nucleotides not matched to a gene: 9. The V gene's germline CDR1 is MNHNY and CDR2 SVGAGI (reference sequence). This CDR3 has 15 amino acids. The CDR3 region has the DNA TGTGCCAGCAGCGCACTCCCGGGACAGCAAGAGACCCAGTACTTC. It translates to CASSALPGQQETQYF.

The chain couples TRBV2 to TRBJ2-2, with 7 positions matching TRBD2. V lost 3 bases and J lost 3; bases outside the gene matches: 4. Germline V gene sequence: CDR1 SNHLY, CDR2 FYNNEI. The CDR3 consists of 15 residues. CDR3 sequence (DNA): TGTGCCAGCAGTGAGAATAGCGGGTACACCGGGGAGCTGTTTTTT. Its protein is CASSENSGYTGELFF.